The 27 T cell receptor beta chains given below trace back to one sample, sequenced in a study of response to subunit inactivated influenza vaccine. TCRdb re-called the RT-PCR reads with MiXCR, one entry per CDR3 protein. Among about 520,000 distinct CDR3 sequences listed, about a tenth were seen once. The sample consisted of PBMCs from blood, taken 40 to 50 days after vaccination. These TCRs come from a man between 50 and 59 years old who received an inactivated influenza vaccine.

V and J are TRBV4-1 and TRBJ1-2; 8 nucleotides align to TRBD1. V lost 2 bases to trimming and J lost 4 bases; unmatched junction nucleotides: 6. Germline V gene sequence: CDR1 MGHRA, CDR2 YSYEKL. This CDR3 has 15 amino acids. The CDR3 loop reads CASSQWAGGGYGYTF. The CDR3 DNA sequence: TGCGCCAGCAGCCAATGGGCAGGGGGCGGCTATGGCTACACCTTC.

This clonotype has just one count. The rearrangement uses TRBV28 and TRBJ2-1, with D unresolved. The CDR3 runs 13 residues. The germline V gene encodes CDR1 MDHEN and CDR2 SYDVKM. The germline V and J ends were trimmed by 5 bases and 4 bases, with 9 bases remaining between them. CDR3 amino acids: CASSPTLYNEQFF. In nucleotides, the CDR3 is TGTGCCAGCAGTCCCACCTTATACAATGAGCAGTTCTTC.

This clonotype was seen a handful of times. This chain connects TRBV29-1 to TRBJ2-1; 7 positions match TRBD2. Germline-derived CDR1 and CDR2 are SQVTM and ANQGSEA. Losses at the gene ends were 4 bases for V and 9 bases for J; bases not matched to a gene: 9. There are 13 residues in the CDR3. CDR3 sequence reads: CSVGWGAGFEQFF. The DNA of the CDR3 is TGCAGCGTTGGATGGGGAGCGGGATTTGAGCAGTTCTTC.

The sample holds a few counts of this clonotype. This chain links TRBV14 with TRBJ2-5; 7 nucleotides align to TRBD1. V shed 0 bases, J shed 5 bases, and the junction held 6 bases outside the gene matches. Germline V gene data show CDR1 as SGHDN and CDR2 as FVKESK. This CDR3 is 15 amino acids long. CDR3: CASSQDQGGEETQYF. DNA of the CDR3: TGTGCCAGCAGCCAAGATCAAGGGGGCGAGGAGACCCAGTACTTC.

This chain uses TRBV7-2 with TRBJ2-3; a possible D gene is TRBD2 (6 bases). Germline CDR1 and CDR2: SGHTA and FQGNSA. The CDR3 extends over 15 amino acids. Between the trimmed V and J ends, which lost 5 bases and 3 bases, there was a span of 15 bases. The CDR3 region has the DNA TGTGCCAGCAGCCGCGGGACTTCACGGACAGATACGCAGTATTTT. Translation gives CASSRGTSRTDTQYF. The variable domain in full, completed from reference TRBV7-2 and TRBJ2-3, reads GAGVSQSPSNKVTEKGKDVELRCDPISGHTALYWYRQSLGQGLEFLIYFQGNSAPDKSGLPSDRFSAERTGGSVSTLTIQRTQQEDSAVYLCASSRGTSRTDTQYFGPGTRLTVL.

This clonotype was seen ten or more times. V is TRBV3-1 and J is TRBJ2-1; unclear D gene. The CDR3 runs to 16 residues. V was cut by 0 bases and J by 10 bases, with 19 bases left in between. Per the germline V gene, CDR1 is LGHDT and CDR2 is YNNKEL (reference sequence). As DNA, the CDR3 is TGTGCCAGCAGCCAAGATCTCAGTTTGGTGATGTACGAGCAGTTCTTC. Residues: CASSQDLSLVMYEQFF.

The rearrangement uses TRBV2 and TRBJ2-7; D assignment may be TRBD1 or TRBD2 (5 bases each). V was clipped by 7 bases and J by 3 bases, with 19 bases between them. Germline CDR1 and CDR2: SNHLY and FYNNEI. This CDR3 is 15 amino acids long. CDR3 sequence (DNA): TGTGCCAGCACCCTTTCCGTGGGACCTTTCTACGAGCAGTACTTC. Protein sequence: CASTLSVGPFYEQYF.

The CDR3 DNA reads as TGTGCCAGCAGTTACTCCGTCCTTACCCGGGAGCAGTACTTC. It specifies CASSYSVLTREQYF. The rearrangement uses TRBV6-2 or TRBV6-3 and TRBJ2-7, with unresolved D. CDR1 is MNHEY and CDR2 is SVGEGT in the germline V gene. V was pared by 0 bases and J by 7 bases, with 13 bases between. CDR3 length: 14 amino acids.

This clonotype was found many times. This chain connects TRBV7-3 to TRBJ2-1; 8 positions agree with TRBD2. Germline V gene lookup returns CDR1 SGHTA and CDR2 FQGTGA. J was trimmed by 7 bases and V by 2 bases; bases with no gene match: 7. This CDR3 has 15 amino acids. The CDR3 spells CASSLSSGSSNEQFF. Written as DNA, the CDR3 is TGTGCCAGCAGCTTATCCAGCGGGAGTTCTAATGAGCAGTTCTTC.

J is TRBJ1-5 and V is TRBV6-1; perhaps TRBD1 as D (6 bases). The germline V gene has CDR1 MNHNS and CDR2 SASEGT. V was shortened by 6 bases and J by 7 bases, with 16 bases between the two germline ends. The CDR3 runs 14 residues. The CDR3 region is CASSRSQGYQPQHF. CDR3 nucleotide sequence: TGTGCCAGCAGCCGATCGCAGGGGTACCAGCCCCAGCATTTT.

The chain has TRBV6-5 and TRBJ2-1; D possibly corresponds to TRBD1 (6 bases). CDR3 size: 16 residues. The V end was cut by 3 bases, the J end by 0 bases, with 12 bases between. CDR1 and CDR2 (germline): MNHEY, SVGAGI. CDR3 coding DNA: TGTGCCAGCAGTTATTCGACAGGTGCCTCCTACAATGAGCAGTTCTTC. This translates into CASSYSTGASYNEQFF.

The chain couples TRBV25-1 to TRBJ2-3; 7 bases align to TRBD2. J gave up 4 bases and V 5 bases, and 9 bases lay outside the gene matches. This CDR3 comprises 15 residues. CDR1 is MGHDK and CDR2 is SYGVNS in the germline V gene. CDR3 DNA: TGTGCCAGCAGTCGTGGCGGGAGTCGCTCAGATACGCAGTATTTT. Encoded protein: CASSRGGSRSDTQYF.

Only a few counts were recorded for this clonotype. The V and J genes are TRBV18 and TRBJ1-1; D is undetermined. V lost 3 bases and J lost 0, with 8 bases in between. This CDR3 contains 14 residues. The V gene's germline CDR1 is KGHSH and CDR2 LQKENI. CDR3 bases: TGTGCCAGCTCACCGGGGTTCCTGAACACTGAAGCTTTCTTT. This sequence encodes CASSPGFLNTEAFF.

The chain combines TRBV12-3 or TRBV12-4 with TRBJ2-6; 11 bases fit TRBD1. This CDR3 region has 17 residues. J lost 4 bases, V lost 7 bases, and 9 bases had no gene match. CDR3 bases: TGTGCCAGCACCCCAGGACAGGGGGCTGAAGGGGCCAACGTCCTGACTTTC. Translating it yields CASTPGQGAEGANVLTF.

The V and J genes are TRBV11-2 and TRBJ2-5; 10 positions agree with TRBD2. Germline CDR1 is SGHAT and CDR2 is FQNNGV. The CDR3 loop spans 17 amino acids. Trimming at V came to 2 bases and at J to 4 bases, leaving 10 bases not matched to a gene. The CDR3 nucleotides are TGTGCCAGCAGCTTATTCATAGGGACTAGCGTCACAGAGACCCAGTACTTC. It encodes CASSLFIGTSVTETQYF.

This clonotype was counted only a few times. This rearrangement joins TRBV7-8 to TRBJ2-5; TRBD2 agrees at 8 bases. V was pared by 5 bases and J by 1 base, with 6 bases of the junction left unmatched. The CDR3 extends over 15 amino acids. CDR1 is SGHVS, CDR2 FQNEAQ, per germline. CDR3 in DNA: TGTGCCAGCAGCCGTAGACTAGCGCCCCAAGAGACCCAGTACTTC. Translated: CASSRRLAPQETQYF.

This clonotype was detected only a few times. The chain has TRBV28 and TRBJ2-1; no firm D call. Germline V lookup: CDR1 MDHEN, CDR2 SYDVKM. Trimming left V 7 bases short and J 5 bases short, with 15 bases between. This CDR3 has 14 residues. The CDR3 protein is CASTSLGRHNEQFF. CDR3 DNA sequence: TGTGCCAGCACTTCTCTAGGCAGGCACAATGAGCAGTTCTTC. The full variable domain, its missing parts supplied by reference TRBV28 and TRBJ2-1, is DVKVTQSSRYLVKRTGEKVFLECVQDMDHENMFWYRQDPGLGLRLIYFSYDVKMKEKGDIPEGYSVSREKKERFSLILESASTNQTSMYLCASTSLGRHNEQFFGPGTRLTVL.

This clonotype has only a few counts. The chain recombines TRBV11-3 with TRBJ2-2, with no clear D. Germline CDR1 and CDR2: SGHNT and YENEEA. This CDR3 is 16 amino acids long. V lost 3 bases and J lost 2, with 13 bases in between. The CDR3 sequence is CASSLASTLNTGELFF. CDR3 DNA sequence: TGTGCCAGCAGCTTGGCATCTACCCTAAACACCGGGGAGCTGTTTTTT.

This clonotype was recorded many times. This chain links TRBV12-3 or TRBV12-4 with TRBJ1-2; D uncertain. CDR3 size: 12 residues. V gave up 4 bases and J gave up 7 bases, with 10 bases separating them. CDR3 DNA: TGTGCCAGCAGTTCTGGGGATCTTGGCTACACCTTC. Amino acids: CASSSGDLGYTF.

The chain employs TRBV28 and TRBJ1-5, with TRBD1 matching over 8 bases. V lost 1 base to trimming and J lost 2 bases; unmatched junction nucleotides: 16. The germline gives CDR1 MDHEN, CDR2 SYDVKM. The CDR3 spans 20 residues. CDR3 region: CASSLFWGQERSMGNQPQHF. CDR3 in DNA: TGTGCCAGCAGTTTATTCTGGGGACAGGAGAGGAGTATGGGCAATCAGCCCCAGCATTTT.

This clonotype was counted only a few times. The DNA for the CDR3 is TGCGCCAGCAGCCAGACTAGCGGGGGTATAGATACGCAGTATTTT. Translated: CASSQTSGGIDTQYF. The rearrangement links TRBV5-1 to TRBJ2-3; 12 bases fit TRBD2. This CDR3 has 15 residues. Germline V gene lookup returns CDR1 SGHRS and CDR2 YFSETQ. Unmatched junction bases numbered 5, after V lost 4 bases and J lost 5 bases.

This chain connects TRBV12-3 or TRBV12-4 to TRBJ1-4; D possibly corresponds to TRBD1 (5 bases). Trimming pared 6 bases from V and 7 bases from J, leaving 15 bases between. This CDR3 is built from 14 residues. The CDR3 here is CASRAGERGEKLFF. The CDR3 DNA sequence: TGTGCCAGCAGAGCCGGAGAGAGGGGTGAAAAACTGTTTTTT.

This clonotype was found a few times. The rearrangement uses TRBV24-1 and TRBJ1-2; D gene ambiguous. Per germline, CDR1 KGHDR and CDR2 SFDVKD. V was shortened by 4 bases and J by 5 bases, with 10 bases between the two germline ends. The CDR3 spans 13 residues. CDR3 sequence: CATSDPMEYGYTF. The CDR3 nucleotides are TGTGCCACCAGTGACCCAATGGAGTATGGCTACACCTTC.

The rearrangement joins TRBV20-1 to TRBJ1-5, with 8 bases lining up with TRBD1. The V and J ends lost 3 bases and 2 bases, in that order; junction bases with no gene match: 15. This CDR3 contains 18 residues. The germline V gene encodes CDR1 DFQATT and CDR2 SNEGSKA (reference sequence). The CDR3 nucleotides are TGCAGTGCTAGGGCCAGGGACAGGACAAAGCAAGGCAATCAGCCCCAGCATTTT. Protein: CSARARDRTKQGNQPQHF.

The sample holds many counts of this clonotype. The chain carries TRBV5-1 and TRBJ2-3, with D hard to call. CDR3 length: 13 residues. Germline V CDR1 and CDR2: SGHRS, YFSETQ. Trimming cost V 1 base and J 2 bases, with 5 bases left between them. CDR3 sequence reads: CASSLTYTDTQYF. CDR3 coding DNA: TGCGCCAGCAGCTTGACGTACACAGATACGCAGTATTTT.

This clonotype was seen repeatedly, ten times or more. The rearrangement links TRBV7-8 to TRBJ2-7; no clear D. There are 14 residues in the CDR3. V lost 1 base and J 0 bases, leaving 7 bases between the germline ends. The V gene's germline CDR1 is SGHVS and CDR2 FQNEAQ. This CDR3 is CASSLGRFSYEQYF. The CDR3 nucleotides are TGTGCCAGCAGCTTAGGCAGGTTCTCCTACGAGCAGTACTTC.

V and J are TRBV4-3 and TRBJ1-4; 8 bases match TRBD1. In germline, CDR1 is LGHNA, CDR2 YSLEER. The length of the CDR3 is 15 residues. Germline trimming cut 5 bases from V and 0 bases from J; bases unmatched to any gene: 2. Here the CDR3 reads CASSDRGTTNEKLFF. DNA of the CDR3: TGCGCCAGCAGCGACAGGGGAACAACTAATGAAAAACTGTTTTTT.